The present T cell receptor beta chain was sequenced within a study of blood T cell repertoires in COVID-19. As for the study in general: Specimens from acute and convalescent COVID-19 originated in the United States, Italy and Spain. PBMCs, B-cell-depleted T cells, or T cells were the source of the cDNA or gDNA that made up the material.

The germline V and J ends were trimmed by 4 bases and 11 bases, with 21 bases remaining between them. This CDR3 spans 14 amino acids. CDR1 and CDR2 from the germline V gene are SGHRS and YFSETQ. The authors' processing: Estimated nucleated cell counts came from reference gene primer amplification. Sequenced by immunoSEQ multiplex PCR; TCRdb stores in-frame clones only, minus some. V and J calls and clone size are as listed in that table; D and trimming were resolved from the DNA. The sample has around 100,000 clones, around nine tenths seen once. The chain employs TRBV5-1 and TRBJ1-1; a possible D gene is TRBD1 (5 bases). The specimen sequenced was peripheral blood. The source is a man aged 50 or older with acute or convalescent COVID-19. The CDR3 reads CASSPSAVGWGAFF. For the CDR3, the DNA is TGCGCCAGCAGCCCCTCGGCTGTGGGGTGGGGCGCTTTCTTT. The entire variable domain, with the rest obtained from reference TRBV5-1 and TRBJ1-1, is as follows: KAGVTQTPRYLIKTRGQQVTLSCSPISGHRSVSWYQQTPGQGLQFLFEYFSETQRNKGNFPGRFSGRQFSNSRSEMNVSTLELGDSALYLCASSPSAVGWGAFFGQGTRLTVV.